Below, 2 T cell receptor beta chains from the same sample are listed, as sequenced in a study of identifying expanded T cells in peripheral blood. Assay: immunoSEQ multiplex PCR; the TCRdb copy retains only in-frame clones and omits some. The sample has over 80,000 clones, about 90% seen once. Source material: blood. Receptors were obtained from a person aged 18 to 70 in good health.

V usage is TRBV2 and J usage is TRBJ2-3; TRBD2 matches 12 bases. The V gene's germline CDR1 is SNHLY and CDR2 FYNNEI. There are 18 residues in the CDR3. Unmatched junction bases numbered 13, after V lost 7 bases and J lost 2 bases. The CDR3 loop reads CASTPDESSGGATDTQYF. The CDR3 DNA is TGTGCCAGCACCCCGGATGAGTCTAGCGGGGGGGCCACAGATACGCAGTATTTT.

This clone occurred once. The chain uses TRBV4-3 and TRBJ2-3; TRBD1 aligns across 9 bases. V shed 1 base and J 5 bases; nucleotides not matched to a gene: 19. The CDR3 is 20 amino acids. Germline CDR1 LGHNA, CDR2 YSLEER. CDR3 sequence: CASSQVIINFRGQGLDTQYF. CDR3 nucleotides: TGCGCCAGCAGCCAAGTGATCATAAATTTTAGGGGACAGGGACTAGATACGCAGTATTTT.